This T cell receptor beta chain was captured in a study of shared clonotypes between healthy human individuals. Whole-study context: The study used three CD4 naive, three CD4 memory, two CD8 naive and one CD8 memory plate per donor.

Germline V gene lookup returns CDR1 LNHDA and CDR2 SQIVND (reference sequence). The V end was cut by 7 bases, the J end by 2 bases, with 14 bases between. CDR3 size: 14 residues. Study observations and caveats: Rarefaction demonstrated incomplete sorted-subset sequencing despite large depth. Estimated clonotype richness was generally higher in naive than memory subsets.

The authors loaded 200 ng DNA, around 32,000 T cell genomes, into sorted-subset replicate PCRs. Sequencing was performed with immunoSEQ multiplex PCR; in TCRdb, only in-frame clones are kept and a portion is missing. The table includes 2.5 million or so clones, roughly 92% detected once. A remark on this clone: Its antigen is undetermined.

Input material: naive CD4+ T cells sorted from blood. Noted subset: CD45RA+ positively selected. The V call is TRBV19, the J call TRBJ1-2; D is unclear. The sequence came from a man between 18 and 29 years old in good health. The CDR3 bases are TGTGCCAGTATTTCAGGAGGCTACAACTATGGCTACACCTTC. Translated: CASISGGYNYGYTF.